The 29 T cell receptor beta chains in this list originate from one sample, sequenced in a study of patients and donors after allogeneic stem cell transplantation. TCRdb reprocessed the RT-PCR reads via MiXCR and lists one record per CDR3 protein. The repertoire consists of 200,000 to 250,000 distinct CDR3 sequences, with about 37% occurring once and the leading ten covering approximately 10%. The sample consisted of blood, either unsorted or a sorted T cell fraction (not recorded which). Receptors were obtained from a human donor who was either an allogeneic HSCT recipient or a stem cell or donor lymphocyte infusion donor (not recorded which). It is not recorded whose cells these are; they may come from a transplant donor.

This chain links TRBV15 with TRBJ1-2, with D unresolved. From germline, CDR1 is LNHNV and CDR2 YYDKDF (reference sequence). The V end lost 2 bases, the J end lost 4 bases, and 17 bases lay between the germline ends. The CDR3 has 16 amino acids. CDR3 protein: CATSRLSDPGIYGYTF. The DNA for the CDR3 is TGTGCCACCAGCAGATTATCTGACCCGGGCATCTATGGCTACACCTTC.

The chain links TRBV5-1 to TRBJ2-1, with TRBD1 as a possible D gene (6 bases). CDR3 size: 13 residues. Germline V lookup: CDR1 SGHRS, CDR2 YFSETQ. With 0 bases removed from V and 7 bases from J, the gap between germline ends came to 8 bases. The CDR3 DNA follows: TGCGCCAGCAGCTTGGTCAGGGGTAATGAGCAGTTCTTC. The encoded protein is CASSLVRGNEQFF.

There are a few counts of this clonotype. The chain joins TRBV6-5 to TRBJ2-7, with D tentatively TRBD2 (5 bases). The V gene's germline CDR1 is MNHEY and CDR2 SVGAGI. With 6 bases removed from V and 6 bases from J, the gap between germline ends came to 15 bases. This CDR3 has 13 residues. The CDR3, as DNA: TGTGCCAGCAGAGGGAACGGACGGGGCGAGCAGTACTTC. Protein product: CASRGNGRGEQYF.

Only a few counts were recorded for this clonotype. This sequence joins TRBV12-3 or TRBV12-4 and TRBJ1-2; D might be TRBD1 (6 bases). V was trimmed by 3 bases and J by 2 bases, leaving 13 bases between them. The CDR3 is 15 residues long. The CDR3 DNA sequence: TGTGCCAGCAGTTTTAGGGGGGCCCCGAACTATGGCTACACCTTC. This gives the protein CASSFRGAPNYGYTF.

This clonotype was seen a handful of times. The chain links TRBV10-3 to TRBJ2-7, with D possibly matching TRBD1 (6 bases). Germline V CDR1 and CDR2: ENHRY, SYGVKD. V gave up 8 bases and J gave up 9 bases, with 20 bases separating them. The CDR3 spans 13 residues. The CDR3: CAILGTSASPQYF. The DNA of the CDR3 is TGTGCCATCCTTGGGACATCCGCTAGTCCGCAGTACTTC.

The gene calls are TRBV5-1 and TRBJ1-2; D call uncertain. With 0 bases removed from V and 4 bases from J, the gap between germline ends came to 10 bases. This CDR3 contains 14 residues. Germline CDR1 SGHRS, CDR2 YFSETQ. The CDR3 DNA reads as TGCGCCAGCAGCTTGGAGGTGAATCGCTATGGCTACACCTTC. Amino acids: CASSLEVNRYGYTF.

The chain couples TRBV20-1 to TRBJ2-3, with 12 bases aligning to TRBD2. This CDR3 is 15 amino acids long. Germline assignment: CDR1 DFQATT and CDR2 SNEGSKA (reference sequence). Trimming at V came to 5 bases and at J to 0 bases, leaving 3 bases not matched to a gene. CDR3 DNA: TGCAGTGCTCCTAGCGGGGGGGTTAGCACAGATACGCAGTATTTT. It codes for CSAPSGGVSTDTQYF.

The chain has TRBV29-1 and TRBJ1-1, with 7 bases aligning to TRBD1. This CDR3 has 13 residues. Trimming removed 4 bases from V and 11 bases from J; junction bases left unmatched: 13. Germline V gives CDR1 SQVTM, CDR2 ANQGSEA. The CDR3 loop reads CSVGERGPSEAFF. In nucleotides, the CDR3 is TGCAGCGTTGGGGAGAGGGGGCCATCGGAGGCTTTCTTT.

This chain links TRBV30 with TRBJ1-5; the match to TRBD1 covers 9 bases. Germline CDR1 is GTSNPN and CDR2 is SVGIG (reference sequence). V trimming: 3 bases; J trimming: 6 bases; junction bases outside the gene matches: 6. The length of the CDR3 is 14 residues. CDR3 protein: CAWSRDRVSQPQHF. The DNA for the CDR3 is TGTGCCTGGAGCCGGGACAGGGTTAGTCAGCCCCAGCATTTT.

This clonotype came up a few times. The chain combines TRBV20-1 with TRBJ1-1, with 10 bases lining up with TRBD1. The CDR3 totals 16 residues. Unmatched junction bases numbered 10, after V lost 5 bases and J lost 1 base. CDR1 and CDR2 from the germline V gene are DFQATT and SNEGSKA (reference sequence). The CDR3 sequence: CSAHPGTGVWNTEAFF. CDR3 sequence (DNA): TGCAGTGCTCATCCCGGGACAGGGGTATGGAACACTGAAGCTTTCTTT.

In DNA, the CDR3 is TGTGCCAGCAGCGGGACAGGGTCAACTAATGAAAAACTGTTTTTT. This sequence encodes CASSGTGSTNEKLFF. The rearrangement links TRBV5-6 to TRBJ1-4; 9 bases are shared with TRBD1. Trimming took 4 bases from V and 0 from J; bases not matched to a gene: 1. This CDR3 spans 15 amino acids. The germline CDR1 and CDR2 sequences are SGHDT and YYEEEE.

The chain links TRBV29-1 to TRBJ2-2, with TRBD2 as a possible D gene (6 bases). CDR3 size: 12 residues. Trimming shortened V by 7 bases and J by 6 bases, and 12 bases separated the two germline ends. Germline V gives CDR1 SQVTM, CDR2 ANQGSEA. Written as DNA, the CDR3 is TGCAGCGGGAGGGAAATAGCCGGGGAGCTGTTTTTT. Its translation is CSGREIAGELFF.

V usage is TRBV12-3 or TRBV12-4 and J usage is TRBJ1-4, with a tentative D call TRBD1 (5 bases). The V end lost 7 bases, the J end lost 8 bases, and 20 bases lay between the germline ends. This CDR3 is 15 amino acids long. CDR3 protein: CASTPEGAPREKLFF. CDR3 DNA sequence: TGTGCCAGCACCCCAGAAGGGGCCCCACGCGAAAAACTGTTTTTT.

The rearrangement uses TRBV4-1 and TRBJ2-3; TRBD2 agrees at 8 bases. The CDR3 spans 17 residues. Germline V gives CDR1 MGHRA, CDR2 YSYEKL. V was clipped by 1 base and J by 1 base; unmatched bases: 7. CDR3 protein: CASSQGGGLSGTDTQYF. The CDR3 DNA reads TGCGCCAGCAGCCAAGGCGGGGGGCTCAGCGGCACAGATACGCAGTATTTT.

The V gene is TRBV12-3 or TRBV12-4, the J gene TRBJ2-5; possibly TRBD2 for D (6 bases). V was clipped by 7 bases and J by 5 bases, with 14 bases between them. The CDR3 has 13 residues. The DNA for the CDR3 is TGTGCCAGCAACCGGGACTCTGGGGAGACCCAGTACTTC. Translating gives CASNRDSGETQYF.

This clonotype appeared many times. The junction departs from the called germline gene at one end, perhaps through a read error. The chain combines TRBV5-1 with TRBJ1-1; D is undetermined. Per the germline V gene, CDR1 is SGHRS and CDR2 is YFSETQ. The CDR3 loop spans 13 amino acids. The CDR3 sequence is CASSLSMNTEAFF. The CDR3 DNA reads TGTGCCAGCAGTTTATCGATGAACACTGAAGCTTTCTTT. The complete variable domain, with remaining parts taken from reference TRBV5-1 and TRBJ1-1, reads KAGVTQTPRYLIKTRGQQVTLSCSPISGHRSVSWYQQTPGQGLQFLFEYFSETQRNKGNFPGRFSGRQFSNSRSEMNVSTLELGDSALYLCASSLSMNTEAFFGQGTRLTVV.

V and J are TRBV12-3 or TRBV12-4 and TRBJ1-4, with 7 nucleotides matching TRBD1. J lost 8 bases, V lost 9 bases, and 6 bases had no gene match. The CDR3 length is 12 residues. In nucleotides, the CDR3 is TGTGCCAGTCACAGGGGCCGGGAAAAACTGTTTTTT. Protein sequence: CASHRGREKLFF.

This clonotype was seen more than once but under ten times. The chain combines TRBV12-3 or TRBV12-4 with TRBJ1-1; D remains unclear. The CDR3 covers 15 residues. V gave up 0 bases and J gave up 2 bases, with 10 bases separating them. The CDR3 sequence: CASSLAVSYNTEAFF. CDR3 in DNA: TGTGCCAGCAGTTTAGCTGTCAGCTATAACACTGAAGCTTTCTTT.

This clonotype turned up a few times. This rearrangement joins TRBV29-1 to TRBJ2-7; 7 positions match TRBD1. The junction had 6 bases not matched to a gene; V was cut back by 4 bases and J by 3 bases. The V gene's germline CDR1 is SQVTM and CDR2 ANQGSEA. This CDR3 spans 13 amino acids. This chain's CDR3 is CSVGVGQNYEQYF. In DNA, the CDR3 is TGCAGCGTTGGGGTGGGACAGAACTACGAGCAGTACTTC.

The rearrangement joins TRBV7-7 to TRBJ2-1; 9 positions agree with TRBD2. Germline CDR1 reads SSHAT; CDR2 reads FNYEAQ (reference sequence). The CDR3 loop spans 18 amino acids. The trim removed 2 bases at V and 7 bases at J, leaving 15 bases unmatched. The CDR3 coding sequence is TGTGCCAGCAGCTTACGCGGGGGGGACGCTACTACTAAGAATGAGCAGTTCTTC. This sequence encodes CASSLRGGDATTKNEQFF. Looking up the rest from reference TRBV7-7 and TRBJ2-1 gives the full variable domain: GAGVSQSPRYKVTKRGQDVTLRCDPISSHATLYWYQQALGQGPEFLTYFNYEAQPDKSGLPSDRFSAERPEGSISTLTIQRTEQRDSAMYRCASSLRGGDATTKNEQFFGPGTRLTVL.

This sequence joins TRBV4-2 and TRBJ2-3; perhaps TRBD2 as D (6 bases). The CDR3 consists of 18 residues. The germline gives CDR1 LGHNA, CDR2 YNFKEQ. Trimming pared 0 bases from V and 0 bases from J, leaving 16 bases between. This chain's CDR3 is CASSQDRVTRTSTDTQYF. CDR3 in DNA: TGTGCCAGCAGCCAAGATAGGGTGACTAGGACTAGCACAGATACGCAGTATTTT.

This clonotype was picked up a small number of times. The chain recombines TRBV20-1 with TRBJ1-5; the match to TRBD1 covers 7 bases. The CDR3 totals 14 residues. CDR1 DFQATT and CDR2 SNEGSKA come from the germline V gene (reference sequence). The trim removed 3 bases at V and 3 bases at J, leaving 5 bases unmatched. CDR3 in DNA: TGCAGTGCTAGTGGGGGGACAGTCAATCAGCCCCAGCATTTT. Translated: CSASGGTVNQPQHF.

This clonotype was counted between two and nine times. The J gene is TRBJ1-2, the V gene TRBV29-1; 8 bases match TRBD1. J was trimmed by 7 bases and V by 7 bases; bases with no gene match: 11. Germline CDR1 reads SQVTM; CDR2 reads ANQGSEA. The CDR3 is 13 amino acids. CDR3 bases: TGCAGCGCTCTATCGACAGGGGTGGGTGGCTACACCTTC. Its protein product is CSALSTGVGGYTF. The entire variable domain, with the rest obtained from reference TRBV29-1 and TRBJ1-2, is as follows: SAVISQKPSRDICQRGTSLTIQCQVDSQVTMMFWYRQQPGQSLTLIATANQGSEATYESGFVIDKFPISRPNLTFSTLTVSNMSPEDSSIYLCSALSTGVGGYTFGSGTRLTVV.

This clonotype was seen more than once but under ten times. The chain combines TRBV5-1 with TRBJ2-1, with a weak D call TRBD2 (6 bases). Trimming pared 4 bases from V and 10 bases from J, leaving 21 bases between. Germline CDR1 and CDR2: SGHRS and YFSETQ. This CDR3 is 15 amino acids long. CDR3 protein: CASSPRGLTLSEQFF. The DNA for the CDR3 is TGCGCCAGCAGCCCTAGGGGACTCACCCTATCGGAGCAGTTCTTC.

This chain uses TRBV2 with TRBJ1-1; D uncertain. V lost 6 bases, J lost 1 base, and 6 bases lay in between. Germline V lookup: CDR1 SNHLY, CDR2 FYNNEI. There are 12 residues in the CDR3. The CDR3 DNA is TGTGCCAGCAGGTTACAGAACACTGAAGCTTTCTTT. Translating gives CASRLQNTEAFF.

The rearrangement links TRBV19 to TRBJ1-2; no firm D call. Trimming stripped 10 bases from V and 4 bases from J, with 22 bases between. The CDR3 is 15 amino acids. The germline CDR1 and CDR2 sequences are LNHDA and SQIVND (reference sequence). The chain's CDR3 is CATRLELQATYGYTF. For the CDR3, the DNA is TGTGCCACCCGGCTTGAGCTCCAGGCCACCTATGGCTACACCTTC.

This chain uses TRBV12-3 or TRBV12-4 with TRBJ2-5; 7 bases agree with TRBD1. The trim removed 6 bases at V and 4 bases at J, leaving 14 bases unmatched. This CDR3 is 16 amino acids long. CDR3 bases: TGTGCCAGCAGCCTCCACACTACAGGGGCGGGAGAGACCCAGTACTTC. The encoded protein is CASSLHTTGAGETQYF.

This clonotype appeared a few times. The chain combines TRBV3-1 with TRBJ1-2; TRBD1 might be the D (5 bases). The V gene's germline CDR1 is LGHDT and CDR2 YNNKEL (reference sequence). V was shortened by 3 bases and J by 4 bases, with 21 bases between the two germline ends. The CDR3 runs 17 residues. The CDR3, as DNA: TGTGCCAGCAGCCATGGACCCACAGGAGGGCGAGGCTATGGCTACACCTTC. Amino acids: CASSHGPTGGRGYGYTF. The whole variable domain, filled in from reference TRBV3-1 and TRBJ1-2, reads DTAVSQTPKYLVTQMGNDKSIKCEQNLGHDTMYWYKQDSKKFLKIMFSYNNKELIINETVPNRFSPKSPDKAHLNLHINSLELGDSAVYFCASSHGPTGGRGYGYTFGSGTRLTVV.

This clonotype was recorded a few times. V and J are TRBV20-1 and TRBJ1-2, with 9 bases lining up with TRBD1. J lost 5 bases, V lost 6 bases, and 7 bases had no gene match. In germline, CDR1 is DFQATT, CDR2 SNEGSKA (reference sequence). CDR3 size: 13 residues. Here the CDR3 DNA reads TGCAGTGCCATACAGGGGGCGCGGTATGGCTACACCTTC. The encoded protein is CSAIQGARYGYTF.